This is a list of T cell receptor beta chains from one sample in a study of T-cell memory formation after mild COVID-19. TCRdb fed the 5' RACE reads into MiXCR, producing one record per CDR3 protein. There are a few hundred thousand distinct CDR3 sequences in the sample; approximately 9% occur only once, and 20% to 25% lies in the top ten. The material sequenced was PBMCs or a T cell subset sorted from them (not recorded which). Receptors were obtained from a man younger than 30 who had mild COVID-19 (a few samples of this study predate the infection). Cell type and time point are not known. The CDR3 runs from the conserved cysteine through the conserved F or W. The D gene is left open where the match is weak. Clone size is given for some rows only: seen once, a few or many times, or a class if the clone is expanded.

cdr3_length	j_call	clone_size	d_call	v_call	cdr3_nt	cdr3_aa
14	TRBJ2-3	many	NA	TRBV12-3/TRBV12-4	TGTGCCAGCAGTTTAGAAACAGCGTGGGATACGCAGTATTTT	CASSLETAWDTQYF
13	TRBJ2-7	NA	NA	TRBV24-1	TGTGCCTTATTAGGGCCTTTCGACTACGAGCAGTACTTC	CALLGPFDYEQYF
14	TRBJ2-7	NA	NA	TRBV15	TGTGCCACCAGCAGAGTGGGGGGCCCCTACGAGCAGTACTTC	CATSRVGGPYEQYF
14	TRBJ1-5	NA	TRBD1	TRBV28	TGTGCCAGCACCCTGGGACAGGGGGGTCAGCCCCAGCATTTT	CASTLGQGGQPQHF
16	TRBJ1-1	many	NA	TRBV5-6	TGTGCCAGCAGCCCAATGACACGACTTGGGGACACTGAAGCTTTCTTT	CASSPMTRLGDTEAFF
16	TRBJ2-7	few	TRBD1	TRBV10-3	TGTGCCATCAGTGAGATAGGGACAGAGCGTTCTTACGAGCAGTACTTC	CAISEIGTERSYEQYF
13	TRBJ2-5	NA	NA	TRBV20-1	TGCAGTGCTAGTGGGCGGGGATTGGAGACCCAGTACTTC	CSASGRGLETQYF
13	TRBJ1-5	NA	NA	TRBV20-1	TGCAGTGCGGGGACACCGAACAATCAGCCCCAGCATTTT	CSAGTPNNQPQHF
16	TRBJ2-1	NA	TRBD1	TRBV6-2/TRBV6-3	TGTGCCAGCAGACCCACCCCCGGGACAGGGCTGAATGAGCAGTTCTTC	CASRPTPGTGLNEQFF
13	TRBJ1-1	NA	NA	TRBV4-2	TGTGCCAGCAGCCAATTCGACAGAAATGAAGCTTTCTTT	CASSQFDRNEAFF
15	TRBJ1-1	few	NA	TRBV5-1	TGCGCCAGCAGCTTGAGGCAGAAAATGAACACTGAAGCTTTCTTT	CASSLRQKMNTEAFF
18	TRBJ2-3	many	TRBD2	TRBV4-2	TGTGCCAGCAGCCAAGGGCAGAGCGGGGACCCCAGCACAGATACGCAGTATTTT	CASSQGQSGDPSTDTQYF
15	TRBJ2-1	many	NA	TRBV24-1	TGTGCCACCAGTGCTTATACCTCCTCCTTCAATGAGCAGTTCTTC	CATSAYTSSFNEQFF
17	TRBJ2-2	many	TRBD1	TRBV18	TGTGCCAGCTCACACCGTGATGGGACAGAAGTAACCGGGGAGCTGTTTTTT	CASSHRDGTEVTGELFF
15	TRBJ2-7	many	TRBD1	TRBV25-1	TGTGCCAGCAGCCGCTGGACAGGGGGCTACAACGAGCAGTACTTC	CASSRWTGGYNEQYF
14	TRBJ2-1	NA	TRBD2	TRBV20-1	TGCAGTGCTCTCGGTACTAGCGGATACAATGAGCAGTTCTTC	CSALGTSGYNEQFF
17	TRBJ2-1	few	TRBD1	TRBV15	TGTGCCACCAGCAGAGATCCGGGACAGGGTTTTTACAATGAGCAGTTCTTC	CATSRDPGQGFYNEQFF
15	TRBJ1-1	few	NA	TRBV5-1	TGCGCCAGCAGCTTGGGACGGGATCTCAACACTGAAGCTTTCTTT	CASSLGRDLNTEAFF
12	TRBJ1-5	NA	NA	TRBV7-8	TGTGCCAGCAGCCCGTTCTATCAGCCCCAGCATTTT	CASSPFYQPQHF
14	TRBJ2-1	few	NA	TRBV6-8	TGTGCCAGCAGTTATCAGCGGAACTACAATGAGCAGTTCTTC	CASSYQRNYNEQFF
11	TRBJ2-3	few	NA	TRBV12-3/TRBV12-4	TGTGCCAGCAGGCAGGGAGATACGCAGTATTTT	CASRQGDTQYF
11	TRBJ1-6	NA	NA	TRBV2	TGTGCCAGCAACAGGGCGGCACCCCTCCACTTT	CASNRAAPLHF
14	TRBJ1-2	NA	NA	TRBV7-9	TGTGCCAGCAGCTTACTGGACGGACCCTATGGCTACACCTTC	CASSLLDGPYGYTF
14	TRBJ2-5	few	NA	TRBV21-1	TGTGCCAGCAGGAGGACTAGCGGGGAAGAGACCCAGTACTTC	CASRRTSGEETQYF
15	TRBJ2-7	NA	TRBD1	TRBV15	TGTGCCACCAGCAGAAAAGGGGGCGGGTTGTACGAGCAGTACTTC	CATSRKGGGLYEQYF
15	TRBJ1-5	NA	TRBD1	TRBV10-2	TGCGCCAGCAGTCGGGCAGGGGGCGTTGGTCAGCCCCAGCATTTT	CASSRAGGVGQPQHF
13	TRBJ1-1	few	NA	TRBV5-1	TGCGCCAGCAGCTTGGTAGGGCGGTCAAGAGCTTTCTTT	CASSLVGRSRAFF
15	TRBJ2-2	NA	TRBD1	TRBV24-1	TGTGCCACCAGTGATTTGCAAGAGGGGGCGAGGGAGCTGTTTTTT	CATSDLQEGARELFF
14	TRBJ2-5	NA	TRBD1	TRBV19	TGTGCCAGTAGTATAGCGGGACAGGGTCAGACCCAGTACTTC	CASSIAGQGQTQYF
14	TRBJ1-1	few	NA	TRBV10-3	TGTGCCATCAGTGCCCGGGGCTTATTTACTGAAGCTTTCTTT	CAISARGLFTEAFF
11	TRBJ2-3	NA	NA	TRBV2	TGTGCCAGCAGTGGAGTTGGGGGGCAGTATTTT	CASSGVGGQYF
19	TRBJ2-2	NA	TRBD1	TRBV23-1	TGCGCCAGCAGTCAATCGTGGCAGGGGGTACCTGCGAACACCGGGGAGCTGTTTTTT	CASSQSWQGVPANTGELFF
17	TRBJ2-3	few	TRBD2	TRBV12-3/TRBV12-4	TGTGCCAGCAGCCGGGGGGGTACTAGCGGGGGCACAGATACGCAGTATTTT	CASSRGGTSGGTDTQYF
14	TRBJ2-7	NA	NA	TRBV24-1	TGTGCCACCAGTTCAGGCAGTCCTACCTACGAGCAGTACTTC	CATSSGSPTYEQYF
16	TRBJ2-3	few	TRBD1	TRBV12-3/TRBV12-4	TGTGCCAGCAGATTTTGGTCGGACAGGGACACAGATACGCAGTATTTT	CASRFWSDRDTDTQYF
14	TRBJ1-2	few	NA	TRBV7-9	TGTGCCAGCAGCTTAGTAGCAGGAAACTATGGCTACACCTTC	CASSLVAGNYGYTF